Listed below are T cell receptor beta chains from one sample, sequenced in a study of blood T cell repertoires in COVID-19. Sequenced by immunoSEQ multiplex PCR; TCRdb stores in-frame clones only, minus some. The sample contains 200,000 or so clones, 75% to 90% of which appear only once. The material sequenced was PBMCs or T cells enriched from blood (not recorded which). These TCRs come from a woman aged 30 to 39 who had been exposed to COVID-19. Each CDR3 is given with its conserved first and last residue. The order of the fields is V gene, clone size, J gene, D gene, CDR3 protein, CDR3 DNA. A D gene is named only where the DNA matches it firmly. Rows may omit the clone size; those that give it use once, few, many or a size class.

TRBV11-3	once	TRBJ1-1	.	CASSLRGNTEAFF	TGTGCCAGCAGCTTAAGGGGGAACACTGAAGCTTTCTTT
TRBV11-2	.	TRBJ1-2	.	CASSLAGVSFSGYTF	TGTGCCAGCAGCTTAGCCGGGGTGTCCTTTTCTGGCTACACCTTC
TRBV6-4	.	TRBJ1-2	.	CASKTDPNYGYTF	TGTGCCAGCAAGACAGACCCAAACTATGGCTACACCTTC
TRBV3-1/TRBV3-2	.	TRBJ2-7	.	CASSPLYEQYF	TGTGCCAGCAGCCCCCTCTACGAGCAGTACTTC
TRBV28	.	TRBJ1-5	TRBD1	CASSPPDRESQPQHF	TGTGCCAGCAGTCCCCCGGACAGGGAGAGTCAGCCCCAGCATTTT
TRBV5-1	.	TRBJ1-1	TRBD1	CASSSYRGRVEIAEAFF	TGCGCCAGCAGCTCCTACAGGGGGCGGGTCGAGATCGCGGAAGCTTTCTTT
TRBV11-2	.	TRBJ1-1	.	CASSPGGMSTEAFF	TGTGCCAGCAGCCCCGGGGGGATGAGCACTGAAGCTTTCTTT
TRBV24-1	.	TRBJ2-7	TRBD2	CATSDSLAGVSNEQYF	TGTGCCACCAGTGATTCTCTAGCGGGAGTAAGCAACGAGCAGTACTTC
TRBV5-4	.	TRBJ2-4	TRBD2	CASSLGLAGDLPCF	TGTGCCAGCAGCTTAGGACTAGCGGGAGACCTACCTTGCTTC
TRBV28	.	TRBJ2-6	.	CASSLRGSLSSGANVLTF	TGTGCCAGCAGTTTGAGAGGGAGCCTTTCCTCTGGGGCCAACGTCCTGACTTTC
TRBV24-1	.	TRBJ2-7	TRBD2	CATSDLLSGKDEQYF	TGTGCCACCAGTGATTTGCTTAGCGGGAAGGACGAGCAGTACTTC
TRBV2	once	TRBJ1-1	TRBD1	CASTGTANTEAFF	TGTGCCAGCACCGGGACAGCGAACACTGAAGCTTTCTTT
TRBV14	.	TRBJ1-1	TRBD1	CASSQQTGKNTEAFF	TGTGCCAGCAGCCAACAGACAGGGAAGAACACTGAAGCTTTCTTT
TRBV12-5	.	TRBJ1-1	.	CASGLVVSLMNTEAFF	TGTGCTAGTGGTTTGGTAGTTTCACTAATGAACACTGAAGCTTTCTTT
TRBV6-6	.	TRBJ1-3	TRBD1	CASSYQHRGSGNTIYF	TGTGCCAGCAGTTACCAACACAGGGGCTCTGGAAACACCATATATTTT
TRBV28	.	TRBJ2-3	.	CASSFERGKTTDTQYF	TGTGCCAGCAGTTTCGAACGGGGGAAAACCACAGATACGCAGTATTTT
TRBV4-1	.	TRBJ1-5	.	CASSQPGSYQPQHF	TGCGCCAGCAGCCAACCCGGGAGCTATCAGCCCCAGCATTTT
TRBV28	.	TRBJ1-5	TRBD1	CASSTTGFNQPQHF	TGTGCCAGCAGTACGACAGGGTTCAATCAGCCCCAGCATTTT
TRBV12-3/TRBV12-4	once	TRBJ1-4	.	CASTSVEKLFF	TGTGCCAGCACCTCGGTTGAAAAACTGTTTTTT
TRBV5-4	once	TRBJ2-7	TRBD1	CASSTTGKDEQYF	TGTGCCAGCAGCACGACAGGGAAGGACGAGCAGTACTTC
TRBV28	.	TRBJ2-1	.	CASSWGTPHNEQFF	TGTGCCAGCAGTTGGGGGACACCTCACAATGAGCAGTTCTTC
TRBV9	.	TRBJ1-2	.	CASSVANYGYTF	TGTGCCAGCAGCGTGGCAAACTATGGCTACACCTTC
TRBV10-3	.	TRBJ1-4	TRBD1	CAIRDRVREKLFF	TGTGCCATCAGGGACAGGGTACGGGAAAAACTGTTTTTT
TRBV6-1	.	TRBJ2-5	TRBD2	CASSAHLGLPGETQYF	TGTGCCAGCAGTGCCCACCTGGGACTACCCGGAGAGACCCAGTACTTC
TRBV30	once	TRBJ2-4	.	CAWSVQGSVIQYF	TGTGCCTGGAGTGTACAGGGTTCGGTCATTCAGTACTTC
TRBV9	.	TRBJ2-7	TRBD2	CASSVGTSGYEQYF	TGTGCCAGCAGCGTCGGGACTAGCGGGTACGAGCAGTACTTC
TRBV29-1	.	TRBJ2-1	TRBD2	CSVAGTSGKDEQFF	TGCAGCGTGGCCGGGACTAGCGGGAAGGATGAGCAGTTCTTC
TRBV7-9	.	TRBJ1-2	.	CASSSQGVGGYTF	TGTGCCAGCAGCTCACAGGGCGTTGGCGGCTACACCTTC
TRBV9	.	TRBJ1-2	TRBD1	CASRAGTASRGYGYTF	TGTGCCAGCAGAGCCGGGACAGCCTCTCGAGGGTATGGCTACACCTTC
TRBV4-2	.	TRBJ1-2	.	CASSQGSPSRGYTF	TGTGCCAGCAGCCAAGGGAGCCCTTCCCGAGGCTACACCTTC
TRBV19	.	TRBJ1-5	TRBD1	CASSSGQGNQPQHF	TGTGCCAGTAGTAGTGGACAGGGCAATCAGCCCCAGCATTTT
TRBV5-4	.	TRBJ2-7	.	CASSLDGADEQYF	TGTGCCAGCAGCTTGGACGGAGCGGACGAGCAGTACTTC
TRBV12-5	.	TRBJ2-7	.	CASGLVAGNFPHEQYF	TGTGCTAGTGGTTTGGTTGCAGGGAACTTCCCTCACGAGCAGTACTTC
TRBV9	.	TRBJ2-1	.	CASSVGAEQFF	TGTGCCAGCAGCGTAGGGGCAGAGCAGTTCTTC
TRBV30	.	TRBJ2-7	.	CAWRSSWAGEQYF	TGTGCCTGGAGGAGTTCTTGGGCTGGCGAGCAGTACTTC
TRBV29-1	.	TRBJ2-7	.	CSVEWDFSYEQYF	TGCAGCGTTGAGTGGGACTTCTCCTACGAGCAGTACTTC
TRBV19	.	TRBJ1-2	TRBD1	CASSVTGASNYGYTF	TGTGCCAGTAGTGTTACAGGGGCCTCTAACTATGGCTACACCTTC
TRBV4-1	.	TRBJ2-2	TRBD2	CASSHRDRTSGANTGELFF	TGCGCCAGCAGCCACCGGGACAGGACTAGCGGGGCCAACACCGGGGAGCTGTTTTTT
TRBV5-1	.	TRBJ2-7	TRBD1	CASSLPRTGETSSYEQYF	TGCGCCAGCAGCTTGCCCCGGACAGGGGAGACAAGCTCCTACGAGCAGTACTTC
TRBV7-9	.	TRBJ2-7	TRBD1	CASSLDRGASYEQYF	TGTGCCAGCAGCTTAGACAGGGGAGCCTCCTACGAGCAGTACTTC
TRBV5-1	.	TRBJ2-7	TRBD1	CASSWDRGNYEQYF	TGCGCCAGCAGTTGGGACAGGGGTAATTACGAGCAGTACTTC
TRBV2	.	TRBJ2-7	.	CAGSGTSTYEQYF	TGTGCCGGATCCGGGACAAGCACCTACGAGCAGTACTTC
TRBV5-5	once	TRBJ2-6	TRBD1	CASSWGQGGLPGANVLTF	TGTGCCAGCAGCTGGGGACAGGGGGGCCTCCCTGGGGCCAACGTCCTGACTTTC
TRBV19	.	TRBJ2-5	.	CASTSTGIGETQYF	TGTGCCAGTACTTCAACAGGAATAGGGGAGACCCAGTACTTC
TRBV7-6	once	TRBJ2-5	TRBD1	CASSWRTGGTETQYF	TGTGCCAGCAGCTGGCGGACAGGGGGGACGGAGACCCAGTACTTC
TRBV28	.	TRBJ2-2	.	CASRELGSSSGELFF	TGTGCCAGCAGGGAACTAGGGTCGAGCTCCGGGGAGCTGTTTTTT
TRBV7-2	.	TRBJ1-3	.	CASSPRNSGNTIYF	TGTGCCAGCAGCCCGCGAAACTCTGGAAACACCATATATTTT
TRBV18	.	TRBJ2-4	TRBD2	CASSPETSGNIQYF	TGTGCCAGCTCACCAGAGACTAGCGGTAACATTCAGTACTTC
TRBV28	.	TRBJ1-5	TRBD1	CASSVKGQGGNQPQHF	TGTGCCAGCAGTGTCAAAGGACAGGGGGGAAATCAGCCCCAGCATTTT
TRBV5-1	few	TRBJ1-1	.	CASSSLGAMNTEAFF	TGCGCCAGCAGCTCTCTGGGAGCCATGAACACTGAAGCTTTCTTT
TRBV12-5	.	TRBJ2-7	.	CASGHQRGTYEQYF	TGTGCTAGTGGTCACCAAAGGGGGACCTACGAGCAGTACTTC
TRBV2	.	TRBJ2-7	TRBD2	CASGLAGASYEQYF	TGTGCCAGCGGACTAGCGGGAGCCTCCTACGAGCAGTACTTC
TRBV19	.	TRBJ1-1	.	CASGRERNTEAFF	TGTGCCAGTGGGAGAGAGCGGAACACTGAAGCTTTCTTT
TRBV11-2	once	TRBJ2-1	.	CASSLDPWTPPNEQFF	TGTGCCAGCAGCTTAGATCCCTGGACTCCTCCCAATGAGCAGTTCTTC
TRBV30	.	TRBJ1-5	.	CAWSEDMNQPQHF	TGTGCCTGGAGCGAAGACATGAATCAGCCCCAGCATTTT
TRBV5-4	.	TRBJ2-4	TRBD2	CASSFDTGGQYF	TGTGCCAGCAGCTTTGATACGGGAGGGCAGTACTTC
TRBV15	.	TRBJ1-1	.	CATSKTAMNTEAFF	TGTGCCACCAGCAAAACAGCAATGAACACTGAAGCTTTCTTT
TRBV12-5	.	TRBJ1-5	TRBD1	CASGLGTGGAKPQHF	TGTGCTAGTGGTTTAGGGACAGGGGGCGCGAAGCCCCAGCATTTT
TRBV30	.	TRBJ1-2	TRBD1	CAWRKDDRAYGYTF	TGTGCCTGGAGGAAGGACGACAGGGCCTATGGCTACACCTTC